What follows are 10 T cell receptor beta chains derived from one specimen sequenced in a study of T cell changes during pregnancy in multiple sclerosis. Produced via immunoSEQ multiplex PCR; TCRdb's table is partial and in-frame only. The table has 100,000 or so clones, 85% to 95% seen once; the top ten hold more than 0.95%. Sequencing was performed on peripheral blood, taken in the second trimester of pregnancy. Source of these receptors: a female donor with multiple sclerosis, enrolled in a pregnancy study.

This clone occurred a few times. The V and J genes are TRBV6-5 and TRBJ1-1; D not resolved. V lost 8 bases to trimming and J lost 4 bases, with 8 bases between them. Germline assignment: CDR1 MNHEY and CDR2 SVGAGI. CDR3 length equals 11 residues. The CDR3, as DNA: TGTGCCAGCCTCCGGGGCACTGAAGCTTTCTTT. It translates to CASLRGTEAFF.

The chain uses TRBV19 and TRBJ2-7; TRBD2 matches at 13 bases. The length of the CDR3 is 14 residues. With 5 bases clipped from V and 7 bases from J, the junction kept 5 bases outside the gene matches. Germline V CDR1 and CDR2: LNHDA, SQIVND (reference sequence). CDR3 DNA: TGTGCCAGTAGTCCCCTGGGACTAGCGGGAGAGCAGTACTTC. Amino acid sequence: CASSPLGLAGEQYF.

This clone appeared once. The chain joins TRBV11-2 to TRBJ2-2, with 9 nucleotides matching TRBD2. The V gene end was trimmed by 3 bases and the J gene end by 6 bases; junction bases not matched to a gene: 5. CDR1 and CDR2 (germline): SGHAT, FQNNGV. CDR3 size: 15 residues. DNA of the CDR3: TGTGCCAGCAGCTTTTTGGCGGGAGGGCCCGGGGAGCTGTTTTTT. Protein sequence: CASSFLAGGPGELFF.

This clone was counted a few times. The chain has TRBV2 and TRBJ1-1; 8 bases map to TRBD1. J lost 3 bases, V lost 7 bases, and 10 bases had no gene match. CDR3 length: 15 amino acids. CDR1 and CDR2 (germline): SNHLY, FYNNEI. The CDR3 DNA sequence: TGTGCCAGCAATATTGGAGGGGACAGGTACACTGAAGCTTTCTTT. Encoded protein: CASNIGGDRYTEAFF.

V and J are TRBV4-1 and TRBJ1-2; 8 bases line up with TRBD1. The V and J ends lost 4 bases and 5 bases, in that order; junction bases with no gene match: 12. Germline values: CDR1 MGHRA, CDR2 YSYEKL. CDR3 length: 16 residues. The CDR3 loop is CASSLRQGAIFYGYTF. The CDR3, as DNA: TGCGCCAGCAGCCTAAGGCAGGGGGCAATATTTTATGGCTACACCTTC.

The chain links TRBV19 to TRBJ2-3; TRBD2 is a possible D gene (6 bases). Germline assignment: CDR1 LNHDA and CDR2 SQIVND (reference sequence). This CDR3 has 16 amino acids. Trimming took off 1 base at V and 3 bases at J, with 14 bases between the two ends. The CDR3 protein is CASSIVASVRTDTQYF. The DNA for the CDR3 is TGTGCCAGTAGTATAGTAGCTAGCGTGAGGACAGATACGCAGTATTTT.

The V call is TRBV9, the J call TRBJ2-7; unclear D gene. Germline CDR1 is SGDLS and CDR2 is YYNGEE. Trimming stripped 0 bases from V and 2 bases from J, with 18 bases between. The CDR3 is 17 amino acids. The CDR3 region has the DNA TGTGCCAGCAGCGTAGCTTCCCCTATTGGCGGAACCTACGAGCAGTACTTC. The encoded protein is CASSVASPIGGTYEQYF.

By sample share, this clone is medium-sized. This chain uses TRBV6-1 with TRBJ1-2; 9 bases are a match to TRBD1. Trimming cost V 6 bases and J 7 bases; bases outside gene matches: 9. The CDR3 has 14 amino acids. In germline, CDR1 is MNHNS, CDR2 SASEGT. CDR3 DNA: TGTGCCAGCAGAAACGGACAGGGGATTTTTGGCTACACCTTC. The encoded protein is CASRNGQGIFGYTF.

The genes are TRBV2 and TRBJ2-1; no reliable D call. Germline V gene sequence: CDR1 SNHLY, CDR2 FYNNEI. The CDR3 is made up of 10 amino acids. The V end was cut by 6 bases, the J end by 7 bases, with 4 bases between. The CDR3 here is CASRYNEQFF. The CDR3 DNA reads TGTGCCAGCAGGTATAATGAGCAGTTCTTC. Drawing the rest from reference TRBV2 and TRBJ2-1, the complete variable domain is EPEVTQTPSHQVTQMGQEVILRCVPISNHLYFYWYRQILGQKVEFLVSFYNNEISEKSEIFDDQFSVERPDGSNFTLKIRSTKLEDSAMYFCASRYNEQFFGPGTRLTVL.

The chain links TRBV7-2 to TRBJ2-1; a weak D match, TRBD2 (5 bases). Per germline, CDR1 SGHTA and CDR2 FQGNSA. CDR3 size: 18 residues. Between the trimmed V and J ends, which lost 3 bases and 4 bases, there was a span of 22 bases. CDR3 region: CASSFNPLSATRYNEQFF. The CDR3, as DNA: TGTGCCAGCAGCTTCAATCCCCTTAGCGCCACTCGGTACAATGAGCAGTTCTTC.